This T cell receptor (beta chain) was found in a study of blood T cell repertoires in COVID-19. In the study overall: There were acute and convalescent COVID-19 samples, and they came from the United States, Italy and Spain. In each case, the material was cDNA or gDNA derived from T cells, B-cell-depleted T cells, or PBMCs.

This CDR3 is built from 14 residues. V lost 7 bases, J lost 2 bases, and 6 bases stayed unmatched. Germline V lookup: CDR1 SNHLY, CDR2 FYNNEI. Original data processing: The authors estimated nucleated cell counts from reference gene primer amplification. The repertoire was sequenced with immunoSEQ multiplex PCR; TCRdb's copy has only in-frame clones and lacks some. The V and J calls and clone size come from that table; D and trimming were worked out from the DNA. Of 60,000 to 70,000 clones listed, about 81% are singletons. The source material was peripheral blood. This TCR derives from a man aged 80 or over with acute or convalescent COVID-19. The chain carries TRBV2 and TRBJ2-3; TRBD1 matches at 7 bases. The CDR3 DNA sequence: TGTGCCAGCAAGAAGACAGGGAACACAGATACGCAGTATTTT. The encoded protein is CASKKTGNTDTQYF.